A single sample gave rise to the 2 T cell receptor beta chains below, sequenced in a study of blood T cell repertoires in COVID-19. Libraries were prepared by immunoSEQ multiplex PCR; TCRdb keeps only in-frame clonotypes and omits some of them. The table shows 52,000 or so clones, with roughly 89% occurring only once. The specimen was peripheral blood. Receptor source: a man aged 35-49 years with COVID-19, enrolled during active disease.

This clone has just one count. The genes are TRBV14 and TRBJ1-1; D ambiguous. Trimming shortened V by 1 base and J by 3 bases, and 18 bases separated the two germline ends. The CDR3 has 17 amino acids. Germline assignment: CDR1 SGHDN and CDR2 FVKESK. CDR3 residues: CASSQGGSRTEDTEAFF. The DNA of the CDR3 is TGTGCCAGCAGCCAAGGTGGGTCTCGGACGGAGGACACTGAAGCTTTCTTT.

The chain uses TRBV19 and TRBJ2-5; weak D call: TRBD1 (5 bases). Trimming removed 5 bases from V and 5 bases from J, with 24 bases in between. CDR3 length: 17 residues. Germline V gene sequence: CDR1 LNHDA, CDR2 SQIVND (reference sequence). In DNA form, the CDR3 reads TGTGCCAGTAGTCCAACCTCCGACAGTAACCCTCTCGAGACCCAGTACTTC. Translating gives CASSPTSDSNPLETQYF.